This TCR beta chain was retrieved from a study of T cells in Graves' hyperthyroidism and ophthalmopathy. Study observations and caveats: Most thyroid clonotypes that were expanded above 0.001 also turned up in blood. The model made its ophthalmopathy prediction, and onset followed a median 6.5 months later.

Trimming cost V 7 bases and J 12 bases, with 13 bases left between them. The germline gives CDR1 LNHDA, CDR2 SQIVND (reference sequence). The CDR3 has 12 amino acids. Points on this clonotype: Its target is unknown.

Exclusion of patients followed from uncontrolled infection, other autoimmune disease, pregnancy or lactation. In making diagnoses, clinical symptoms, serum thyroxine and TRAb, thyroid ultrasound and orbital computed tomography were all used. Amplification targeted TCR beta CDR3 regions from RNA transcripts. RT-PCR in the first round (using the HTBI primer set) targeted the TCR CDR3. TCRdb ran MiXCR on the multiplex PCR reads and lists one entry per CDR3 protein. Among roughly 510,000 distinct CDR3 sequences listed, 40% to 55% were seen once. Sample: peripheral blood or thyroid tissue (not recorded which). The TCR was taken from an adult woman with Graves' disease, either hyperthyroidism or ophthalmopathy (not recorded which). This chain links TRBV19 with TRBJ2-6; TRBD2 is a possible D gene (5 bases). In DNA, the CDR3 is TGTGCCAGTACTACTCGGGGTGGCGTCCTGACTTTC. It encodes CASTTRGGVLTF.